This paragraph covers one TCR beta chain sequence. This clonotype showed up just a few times. Its antigen is still unknown. No quality values exist for individual bases; no much larger clone is one base distant. The data were taken from a study of T cells in Graves' hyperthyroidism and ophthalmopathy (dated by TCRdb to between 2018 and 2021). For context, the study as a whole: Peripheral blood was sampled at the time of initial diagnosis, prior to any treatment. The 95 to 100 discovery patients were divided at random into training and test sets in a 7:3 ratio. Prospective prediction of ophthalmopathy was tested in an independent validation cohort consisting of about 20 hyperthyroidism patients and 15 or so patients who later progressed to ophthalmopathy. Thyroid tissue and blood T-cell repertoires from six Graves' hyperthyroidism patients were also compared in the study. To identify distinguishing TCR V-J signatures, a discovery cohort of 100 patients was used, comprising 43 with Graves' ophthalmopathy and around 60 with stable Graves' hyperthyroidism. The paper reports TCR Vbeta CDR3 sequencing of 135 peripheral blood samples: around 41 ophthalmopathy, some 80 hyperthyroidism and 17 progressor patients. After sampling, hyperthyroidism patients received methimazole starting at 30 mg daily, and ophthalmopathy patients received high-dose intravenous methylprednisolone. The paper's findings and limits, for the study overall: During validation, the model predicted progression to ophthalmopathy a median of approximately 7 months ahead of onset, with around 71% sensitivity and 72% to 85% specificity. Blood samples also contained most of the expanded thyroid clonotypes (frequency above 0.001), which suggests that blood repertoires may reflect thyroid immune responses. No statistical method was used to fix the sample size in advance, and group allocation was not hidden from the investigators. Ophthalmopathy was separated from stable hyperthyroidism by a 13 V-J signature model, with over 85% sensitivity and about 84% specificity obtained in cross-validation and 80%/75% obtained in testing.

V is clipped by 5 bases and J by 11 bases, and the sequence between their germline boundaries is 12 bases long. The germline V gene yields MDHEN for CDR1 and SYDVKM for CDR2. The CDR3 runs 11 residues from the cysteine to the phenylalanine. Kept here is only the CDR3 DNA, which spans 33 bases and is read in frame from base 1. Hyperthyroidism patients were newly diagnosed, had a disease duration of under 2 months, and were aged 18 to 65 years. The study excluded patients with uncontrolled infections, other autoimmune diseases, pregnancy or lactation. Diagnoses were based on clinical symptoms, serum thyroxine and TRAb, thyroid ultrasound and orbital computed tomography. For progressor patients, blood was drawn at the first diagnosis of hyperthyroidism, before any ophthalmopathy symptoms had appeared. PBMCs were separated from 10 ml of fresh peripheral blood using Ficoll-Paque density gradient centrifugation. Progressor patients were initially diagnosed with Graves' hyperthyroidism and developed ophthalmopathy during follow-up. Total RNA was extracted with Trizol reagent, and quality was checked on an Agilent 2100 Bioanalyzer.

The TCR beta CDR3 regions were amplified from the RNA transcripts. The first round of RT-PCR for the TCR CDR3 was performed with the HTBI primer set and the Qiagen OneStep RT-PCR kit. Libraries were constructed in a second round of multiplex PCR, after which size selection and purification were performed. Sequencing of the libraries was done on an Illumina HiSeq2000 using paired-end 100 bp reads. The original methods were these. SOAPnuke was used to process the raw data, removing reads that contained adapters or uncalled bases, had a mean Phred below 15, or lacked an exact match to the constant primer or identifier. High-quality paired reads were merged with COPE v1.2.5, and unique nucleotide sequences were defined as clonotypes. Clonotypes were aligned to IMGT TRBV, TRBD and TRBJ reference segments using MiTCR v1.1. Only V-J combinations with frequency above 0.0001, covering 98% to 99.2% of repertoires, were analysed. The TCS score was defined as F50 (clonal expansion) divided by E x V (chaos), with BLOSUM62-based TCRdist calculated between CDR3 peptides within each V-J. Welch's t-statistics and random forest reduced 514 V-J features to 10 to 15, which were used in a naive Bayes classifier (R e1071). The raw public data were reprocessed by TCRdb itself: fastp quality trimming at Q25, MiXCR clonotype calling, in-frame beta chains only. Duplicate CDR3 protein sequences are folded into a single record with the most common DNA and genes. These V and J calls derive from TCRdb rather than the authors' analysis. The table for this sample lists 690,000 or so distinct CDR3 sequences; 18% of them were counted only once. 15% to 20% of the sample lies in the top ten.

This chain joins TRBV28 to TRBJ1-1; the D segment cannot be called with confidence. The origin of this receptor is a woman between 50 and 59 years old with Graves' hyperthyroidism that later progressed to Graves' ophthalmopathy. The specimen sequenced was blood. The base sequence is TGTGCCAGCAGTCTCGGGGATCGGGCTTTCTTT. Its protein reads: CASSLGDRAFF.